Listed here are 19 T cell receptor beta chains from one sample, sequenced in a study of blood T cell repertoires in COVID-19. Produced via immunoSEQ multiplex PCR; TCRdb's table is partial and in-frame only. This sample has some 180,000 clones; approximately 80% occur once, and the top ten carry around 15%. The material sequenced was PBMCs or T cells enriched from blood (not recorded which). All receptors derive from a man aged 55 to 70 who had been exposed to COVID-19.

CDR3 protein: CASSLLAGGGDTQYF. The CDR3 nucleotides read TGTGCCAGTAGTCTGTTAGCGGGAGGGGGGGATACGCAGTATTTT. The genes are TRBV19 and TRBJ2-3, with 11 bases lining up with TRBD2. The CDR3 has 15 residues. V was clipped by 5 bases and J by 6 bases; unmatched bases: 7. Germline assignment: CDR1 LNHDA and CDR2 SQIVND (reference sequence).

In this sample, this clone turned up once. The chain uses TRBV3-1 (or the pseudogene TRBV3-2) and TRBJ1-6, with 8 bases aligning to TRBD1. Germline CDR1 is LGHDT and CDR2 is YNNKEL (reference sequence). The junction had 6 bases not matched to a gene; V was cut back by 2 bases and J by 9 bases. The CDR3 sequence is 15 residues long. The CDR3 is CASSQRGQGGSPLHF. The CDR3 nucleotides are TGTGCCAGCAGCCAACGAGGACAGGGTGGTTCACCCCTCCACTTT.

This sequence joins TRBV29-1 and TRBJ1-1; D may be TRBD1 (5 bases). The CDR3 loop spans 15 amino acids. Trimming pared 2 bases from V and 2 bases from J, leaving 15 bases between. Germline CDR1 SQVTM, CDR2 ANQGSEA. As DNA, the CDR3 is TGCAGCGTTGAAAATTTGTCAGGGCGAAACACTGAAGCTTTCTTT. This sequence encodes CSVENLSGRNTEAFF.

The chain joins TRBV27 to TRBJ2-1, with 7 bases aligning to TRBD2. V trimming: 6 bases; J trimming: 16 bases; junction bases outside the gene matches: 12. CDR1 and CDR2 from the germline V gene are MNHEY and SMNVEV (reference sequence). The CDR3 is 12 amino acids. CDR3 coding DNA: TGTGCCAGCAGAAGGGTGGCGGGAGTCGTATTCTTC. It yields the protein CASRRVAGVVFF.

This chain uses TRBV24-1 with TRBJ2-7; 8 positions match TRBD1. With 2 bases clipped from V and 5 bases from J, the junction kept 7 bases outside the gene matches. Germline loops: CDR1 KGHDR, CDR2 SFDVKD. The CDR3 is 15 amino acids. The CDR3 region has the DNA TGTGCCACCAGTGATTGGGCAGGGGGCCAACACGAGCAGTACTTC. Residues: CATSDWAGGQHEQYF.

The chain links TRBV29-1 to TRBJ1-5; D remains unclear. CDR1 SQVTM and CDR2 ANQGSEA come from the germline V gene. There are 16 residues in the CDR3. Trimming removed 6 bases at V and 6 bases at J, with 24 bases between. DNA for the CDR3: TGCAGCGTCGTCCTCGGCGGAGGGTTGGGGTTTCAGCCCCAGCATTTT. The encoded protein is CSVVLGGGLGFQPQHF.

V and J are TRBV7-8 and TRBJ1-2; weak D call: TRBD1 (6 bases). With 5 bases removed from V and 6 bases from J, the gap between germline ends came to 19 bases. This CDR3 is 15 amino acids long. Looked up from germline, CDR1 is SGHVS and CDR2 is FQNEAQ. The CDR3 sequence: CASSRGGQGFDGYTF. The CDR3 DNA reads TGTGCCAGCAGCCGAGGGGGGCAGGGTTTCGATGGCTACACCTTC.

This clone appeared once. This rearrangement joins TRBV19 to TRBJ1-5, with 10 bases lining up with TRBD1. The CDR3 contains 15 residues. Germline CDR1 LNHDA, CDR2 SQIVND (reference sequence). With 6 bases clipped from V and 3 bases from J, the junction kept 5 bases outside the gene matches. In nucleotides, the CDR3 is TGTGCCAGTAGACGGACAGGGGGGTCCAATCAGCCCCAGCATTTT. Translation: CASRRTGGSNQPQHF. The full variable domain, completed using reference TRBV19 and TRBJ1-5, is DGGITQSPKYLFRKEGQNVTLSCEQNLNHDAMYWYRQDPGQGLRLIYYSQIVNDFQKGDIAEGYSVSREKKESFPLTVTSAQKNPTAFYLCASRRTGGSNQPQHFGDGTRLSIL.

The rearrangement uses TRBV29-1 and TRBJ1-2, with a tentative D call TRBD1 (5 bases). This CDR3 is built from 12 residues. The germline V and J ends were trimmed by 7 bases and 1 base, with 10 bases remaining between them. The germline V gene encodes CDR1 SQVTM and CDR2 ANQGSEA. The CDR3 reads CSGAGNNYGYTF. As DNA, the CDR3 is TGCAGCGGCGCAGGGAATAACTATGGCTACACCTTC.

This clone was detected many times. The rearrangement joins TRBV7-2 to TRBJ2-1; D is uncertain. Deletions cut 2 bases from V and 0 bases from J, with 8 bases between. The CDR3 totals 15 residues. CDR1 SGHTA and CDR2 FQGNSA come from the germline V gene. CDR3 nucleotide sequence: TGTGCCAGCAGCTTAACCTCCAGCTCCTACAATGAGCAGTTCTTC. Translated, it gives CASSLTSSSYNEQFF.

The chain has TRBV9 and TRBJ2-1, with a weak D call TRBD2 (6 bases). The ends were cut back, 1 base at V and 10 bases at J, with 18 bases in the middle. CDR1 is SGDLS and CDR2 is YYNGEE in the germline V gene. This CDR3 comprises 15 residues. CDR3 loop: CASSVSDYERPEQFF. CDR3 coding DNA: TGTGCCAGCAGCGTATCGGACTACGAACGGCCGGAGCAGTTCTTC.

This rearrangement joins TRBV5-1 to TRBJ1-2; TRBD1 is a possible D gene (6 bases). CDR3 length equals 15 residues. V was pared by 0 bases and J by 4 bases, with 13 bases between. Germline V gene sequence: CDR1 SGHRS, CDR2 YFSETQ. The CDR3 nucleotides read TGCGCCAGCAGCTTGGCCGGGCAGGGGAGCTATGGCTACACCTTC. It specifies CASSLAGQGSYGYTF.

The rearrangement uses TRBV7-2 and TRBJ2-7; weak D call: TRBD2 (6 bases). The CDR3 totals 14 residues. Per the germline V gene, CDR1 is SGHTA and CDR2 is FQGNSA. V was trimmed by 5 bases and J by 3 bases, leaving 14 bases between them. The CDR3 DNA sequence: TGTGCCAGCAGCCCAGGAGGGACTGGCTACGAGCAGTACTTC. Translating it yields CASSPGGTGYEQYF.

This chain connects TRBV20-1 to TRBJ1-1, with unresolved D. Trimming removed 4 bases from V and 0 bases from J, with 3 bases in between. The CDR3 runs 11 residues. Germline assignment: CDR1 DFQATT and CDR2 SNEGSKA (reference sequence). In nucleotides, the CDR3 is TGCAGTGCTACTATGAACACTGAAGCTTTCTTT. It is translated as CSATMNTEAFF.

The rearrangement uses TRBV18 and TRBJ2-1, with D perhaps TRBD2 (6 bases). Germline CDR1 is KGHSH and CDR2 is LQKENI. The germline V and J ends were trimmed by 4 bases and 0 bases, with 10 bases remaining between them. The CDR3 extends over 15 amino acids. The CDR3 nucleotides read TGTGCCAGCTCACTTGAAGCGGGCTCCTACAATGAGCAGTTCTTC. This codes for CASSLEAGSYNEQFF.

The chain links TRBV3-1 (or the pseudogene TRBV3-2) to TRBJ2-1; 12 positions agree with TRBD2. Germline CDR1 and CDR2: LGHDT and YNNKEL (reference sequence). With V trimmed by 4 bases and J by 4 bases, 20 bases remained unmatched. This CDR3 comprises 21 residues. DNA for the CDR3: TGTGCCAGCAGCCTGACGAACCCGGGACAGGGCCTAGCGGGAGGGTACAATGAGCAGTTCTTC. This gives the protein CASSLTNPGQGLAGGYNEQFF.

The chain combines TRBV2 with TRBJ2-3; 8 nucleotides agree with TRBD2. Per the germline V gene, CDR1 is SNHLY and CDR2 is FYNNEI. V lost 6 bases, J lost 0 bases, and 8 bases stayed unmatched. The CDR3 runs to 16 residues. The CDR3 sequence is CASRASGGYSTDTQYF. Written as DNA, the CDR3 is TGTGCCAGCAGGGCCTCGGGGGGGTATAGCACAGATACGCAGTATTTT.

The chain joins TRBV9 to TRBJ2-3; possibly TRBD2 for D (7 bases). The CDR3 totals 15 residues. Trimming removed 2 bases from V and 4 bases from J, with 14 bases in between. Germline CDR1 is SGDLS and CDR2 is YYNGEE. Here the CDR3 DNA reads TGTGCCAGCAGCGTGGGGGGGCCGCCCGCAGATACGCAGTATTTT. The encoded protein is CASSVGGPPADTQYF.

The chain carries TRBV15 and TRBJ2-7; TRBD2 matches at 13 bases. In germline, CDR1 is LNHNV, CDR2 YYDKDF (reference sequence). V shed 4 bases, J shed 6 bases, and the junction held 6 bases outside the gene matches. The CDR3 contains 15 residues. The CDR3 DNA reads as TGTGCCACCAGCATCGGACTAGCGGGAGCTGGCGAGCAGTACTTC. The encoded protein is CATSIGLAGAGEQYF.